A selection of T cell receptor beta chains follows, all from one sample in a study of human T cells and chemical hapten exposure. TCRdb reprocessed the RACE reads via MiXCR and lists one record per CDR3 protein. The top ten clones hold 1.2% of a sample with 250,000 or so distinct CDR3 sequences, around 7% of them seen once. The sequences come from whole blood, collected in connection with sensitization to the hapten diphenylcyclopropenone (DPC). Source of these receptors: a man aged 18-30 years with alopecia areata. Some clones in this sample may be carry-over from other donors' samples. Both conserved end residues are part of each CDR3. Fields, in order: clone size, D gene, V gene, J gene, CDR3 DNA, CDR3 protein. A D gene is named only where the DNA matches it firmly. Only part of the rows carry a size: once, few, many, or a class if the clone is expanded.

>few|-|TRBV9|TRBJ1-2
TGTGCCAGCAGCGTAGCTGACAGGAATGGCTACACCTTC
CASSVADRNGYTF
>few|-|TRBV6-4|TRBJ1-1
TGTGCCAGCAGTGAAAGGGAGTCGAACACTGAAGCTTTCTTT
CASSERESNTEAFF
>few|TRBD1|TRBV6-2/TRBV6-3|TRBJ2-3
TGTGCCAGCGAGACAGGGGCGGGTCATCGAGATACGCAGTATTTT
CASETGAGHRDTQYF
>many|-|TRBV4-3|TRBJ1-1
TGCGCCAGCAGCCAAGATCAGGCAGGGGCGAACACTGAAGCTTTCTTT
CASSQDQAGANTEAFF
>few|-|TRBV29-1|TRBJ2-3
TGCAGCGTTGGTCTCGTTCTGAGCACAGATACGCAGTATTTT
CSVGLVLSTDTQYF
>-|-|TRBV10-3|TRBJ2-2
TGTGCCATCGGCCGGGAGAGGAGATCGGCCGGGGAGCTGTTTTTT
CAIGRERRSAGELFF
>few|-|TRBV4-3|TRBJ2-7
TGCGCCAGCAGCCAAGCCCCTACCAAGCAGGGGATCCGATCCTACGAGCAGTACTTC
CASSQAPTKQGIRSYEQYF
>few|-|TRBV10-3|TRBJ2-2
TGTGCCATCAGTGAGTCGGGCAGAGAAAACACCGGGGAGCTGTTTTTT
CAISESGRENTGELFF
>-|TRBD1|TRBV20-1|TRBJ1-5
TGCAGTGCTGGAGCCCGGGACAGGATTCGGTATAGCAATCAGCCCCAGCATTTT
CSAGARDRIRYSNQPQHF
>many|-|TRBV6-2/TRBV6-3|TRBJ2-4
TGTGCCAGCAGTTACGTGGGCCGAGCCAAAAACATTCAGTACTTC
CASSYVGRAKNIQYF
>many|-|TRBV20-1|TRBJ1-2
TGCAGTGCTCATAAGGACTATGGCTACACCTTC
CSAHKDYGYTF
>many|-|TRBV7-9|TRBJ1-6
TGTGCCAGCAGCGCAGCTAGCAATCTTAATTCACCCCTCCACTTT
CASSAASNLNSPLHF